A single TCR beta chain is shown here with its context. This sample was taken from a study of blood T cell repertoires in COVID-19. About the research overall: Acute and convalescent COVID-19 samples came from the United States, Italy and Spain. PBMCs, B-cell-depleted T cells, or T cells were the source of the cDNA or gDNA that made up the material.

The CDR3 sequence is 14 residues long. V was shortened by 4 bases and J by 3 bases, with 11 bases between the two germline ends. Germline values: CDR1 KGHDR, CDR2 SFDVKD. In the original analysis: Using reference gene primer amplification, nucleated cell counts were estimated. Repertoires were generated with immunoSEQ multiplex PCR, while TCRdb's copy carries only in-frame clones and drops some. D and trimming come from the DNA, and the V and J calls and clone size come from that table. The table shows 150,000 to 160,000 clones, with around three quarters occurring only once. This sequence was found in a man older than 75 with acute or convalescent COVID-19. The genes are TRBV24-1 and TRBJ1-1; D is undetermined. The sequenced sample was peripheral blood. The CDR3 nucleotides are TGTGCCACCAGTGACCCGCGAGTGGACACTGAAGCTTTCTTT. The encoded protein is CATSDPRVDTEAFF.